The 2 T cell receptor beta chains below all came from one sample that was sequenced in a study of T cells in Graves' hyperthyroidism and ophthalmopathy. Using RNA transcripts as the source, TCR beta CDR3 regions were amplified. The HTBI primer set served for first-round RT-PCR of the TCR CDR3. In TCRdb, the multiplex PCR reads were re-called with MiXCR into one record per CDR3 protein. The table has 300,000 to 450,000 distinct CDR3 sequences, around 13% seen once. The sample was blood. These receptors were taken from a woman under 30 with Graves' hyperthyroidism.

This clonotype occurred many times. This chain joins TRBV2 and TRBJ2-5, with 9 bases fitting TRBD2. Losses at the gene ends were 5 bases for V and 1 base for J; bases not matched to a gene: 2. Germline V gene data show CDR1 as SNHLY and CDR2 as FYNNEI. The CDR3 totals 14 residues. CDR3 nucleotides: TGTGCCAGCAGTTCGACTAGCGGCCAAGAGACCCAGTACTTC. It encodes CASSSTSGQETQYF.

This clonotype was recorded many times. This chain joins TRBV28 and TRBJ2-5; D is undetermined. CDR3 length: 10 amino acids. Germline V gene sequence: CDR1 MDHEN, CDR2 SYDVKM. V was shortened by 5 bases and J by 3 bases, with 1 base between the two germline ends. In DNA form, the CDR3 reads TGTGCCAGCAGTAAAGAGACCCAGTACTTC. Translation gives CASSKETQYF.